Included here is one T cell receptor beta chain sequence, with context. Its antigen is undetermined. The entry originates in a study of T cell responses to AZD1222 COVID-19 vaccine. General study results and limits: Reportedly, nearly half the spike-specific TCRs target unmutated variant regions. The peak T cell response came first, and repertoires were sampled only after it. Across spike, vaccine-associated CD4 TCRs were found, dominant at 160-218 and 743-854. Only a handful of AZD1222 recipients, roughly six in all, had baseline seropositivity.

Method: immunoSEQ multiplex PCR; TCRdb's copy keeps in-frame clones and lacks some. The sample yields 100,000 to 150,000 clones, roughly 91% seen once. CDR1 is SGHKS, CDR2 YYEKEE, per germline (reference sequence). Trimming took 1 base from V and 4 from J, leaving 14 bases between them. CDR3 size: 15 residues. The sample in question was peripheral blood, obtained on day 0 of MenACWY control vaccination. The clonotype comes from an adult in good health. The chain employs TRBV5-5 and TRBJ1-1, with a tentative D call TRBD1 (6 bases). In DNA, the CDR3 is TGTGCCAGCAGCTTGACCCAGGGGCGAGGCACTGAAGCTTTCTTT. Its translation is CASSLTQGRGTEAFF.